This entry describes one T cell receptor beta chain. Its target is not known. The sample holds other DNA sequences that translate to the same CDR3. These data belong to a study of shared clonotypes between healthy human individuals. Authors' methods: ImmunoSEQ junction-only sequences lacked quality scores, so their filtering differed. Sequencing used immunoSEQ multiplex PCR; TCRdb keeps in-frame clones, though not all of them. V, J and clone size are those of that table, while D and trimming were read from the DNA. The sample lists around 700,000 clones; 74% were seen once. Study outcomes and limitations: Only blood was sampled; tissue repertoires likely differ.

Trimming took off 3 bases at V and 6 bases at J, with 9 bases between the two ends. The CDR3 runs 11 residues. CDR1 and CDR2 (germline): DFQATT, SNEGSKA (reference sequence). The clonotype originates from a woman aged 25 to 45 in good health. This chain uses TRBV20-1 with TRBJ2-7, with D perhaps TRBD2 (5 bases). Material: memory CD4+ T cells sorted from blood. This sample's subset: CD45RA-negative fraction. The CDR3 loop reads CSARLDSEQYF. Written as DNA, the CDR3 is TGCAGTGCTAGGTTGGACTCCGAGCAGTACTTC.